This T cell receptor (beta chain) derives from a study of blood T cells in healthy people across ages. A sample-barcoded 5' primer and a J-beta primer mix were used in a second PCR of about 7 to 12 cycles. Using its own MiXCR run on the 5' RACE reads, TCRdb lists one record per CDR3 protein. Found here are about 680,000 distinct CDR3 sequences, roughly 49% of them singletons; the top ten hold 30% to 40%. A single count supports this clonotype. Trimming took 6 bases from V and 4 from J, leaving 12 bases between them. CDR1 MDHEN and CDR2 SYDVKM come from the germline V gene. The CDR3 length is 13 residues.

The chain links TRBV28 to TRBJ2-5; weak D call: TRBD2 (5 bases). Sample: blood. The sequence derives from a woman aged 55-70 years in good health. The CDR3 coding sequence is TGTGCCAGCAGCTGGGGAGAACGAGAGACCCAGTACTTC. Amino acid sequence: CASSWGERETQYF.